This T cell receptor (beta chain) was recorded in a study of T cell responses to AZD1222 COVID-19 vaccine. CDR1 and CDR2 from the germline V gene are LGHDT and YNNKEL (reference sequence). V was cut by 0 bases and J by 4 bases, with 12 bases left in between. The CDR3 extends over 16 amino acids. Some clones are missing from TCRdb's copy, which holds only in-frame ones; the method was immunoSEQ multiplex PCR. The table lists tens of thousands of clones, around 91% of them singletons. Notes on the study in general: Spike-specific TCR breadth and depth both grew after two AZD1222 doses. Among AZD1222 vaccinees, only 5 to 7 were seropositive at baseline.

A remark on this clone: Antigen: not known.

The gene calls are TRBV3-1 (or the pseudogene TRBV3-2) and TRBJ1-4; D is unresolved. Specimen: peripheral blood, collected on day 0 of MenACWY control vaccination. This TCR was sampled from an adult in good health. CDR3 nucleotide sequence: TGTGCCAGCAGCCAAGAACTAAACCGGATTAATGAAAAACTGTTTTTT. This encodes CASSQELNRINEKLFF.